Listed below are T cell receptor beta chains from one sample, sequenced in a study of blood T cell repertoires in COVID-19. TCRdb's copy holds only in-frame clones and misses some; the assay was immunoSEQ multiplex PCR. The sample lists 200,000 or so clones; 70% to 90% were seen once. The sequencing input was peripheral blood. These receptors came from a man in his sixties with acute or convalescent COVID-19. Each CDR3 is given with its conserved first and last residue. The D gene is left open where the match is weak. Part of the rows lack a size; the others show once, few, many or a class for expanded clones.

D gene: NA; V gene: TRBV7-8; J gene: TRBJ2-7; clone size: NA; CDR3 protein: CASSGLLSSYEQYF; CDR3 DNA: TGTGCCAGCAGCGGACTCTTAAGCTCCTACGAGCAGTACTTC
D gene: TRBD1; V gene: TRBV4-1; J gene: TRBJ1-2; clone size: few; CDR3 protein: CASSQADRVGYGYTF; CDR3 DNA: TGCGCCAGCAGCCAAGCGGACAGGGTAGGCTATGGCTACACCTTC
D gene: NA; V gene: TRBV21-1; J gene: TRBJ2-7; clone size: NA; CDR3 protein: CASSKGRDRGYEQYF; CDR3 DNA: TGTGCCAGCAGCAAAGGGCGGGACAGGGGCTACGAGCAGTACTTC
D gene: NA; V gene: TRBV11-2; J gene: TRBJ2-7; clone size: NA; CDR3 protein: CASSPPGGYEQYF; CDR3 DNA: TGTGCCAGCAGCCCGCCCGGTGGCTACGAGCAGTACTTC
D gene: TRBD1; V gene: TRBV28; J gene: TRBJ1-1; clone size: NA; CDR3 protein: CASRPYRTGTDAFF; CDR3 DNA: TGTGCCAGCAGACCCTATAGGACAGGCACTGATGCTTTCTTT
D gene: NA; V gene: TRBV19; J gene: TRBJ1-6; clone size: once; CDR3 protein: CASSRGDANNSPLHF; CDR3 DNA: TGTGCCAGTAGTCGGGGGGACGCGAATAATTCACCCCTCCACTTT
D gene: NA; V gene: TRBV28; J gene: TRBJ2-1; clone size: NA; CDR3 protein: CASSLSRPRGNEQFF; CDR3 DNA: TGTGCCAGCAGTTTATCTCGACCCCGGGGTAATGAGCAGTTCTTC
D gene: TRBD2; V gene: TRBV3-1/TRBV3-2; J gene: TRBJ2-1; clone size: NA; CDR3 protein: CASSPPGTSGYNEQFF; CDR3 DNA: TGTGCCAGCAGCCCACCCGGGACTAGCGGATACAATGAGCAGTTCTTC
D gene: TRBD2; V gene: TRBV28; J gene: TRBJ2-1; clone size: NA; CDR3 protein: CASSLSGGRGHNEQFF; CDR3 DNA: TGTGCCAGCAGTTTATCCGGCGGGAGGGGACACAATGAGCAGTTCTTC
D gene: NA; V gene: TRBV28; J gene: TRBJ1-4; clone size: once; CDR3 protein: CASKRTAATNEKLFF; CDR3 DNA: TGTGCCAGCAAGCGGACGGCTGCAACTAATGAAAAACTGTTTTTT
D gene: NA; V gene: TRBV19; J gene: TRBJ1-6; clone size: few; CDR3 protein: CASSKGERDSPLHF; CDR3 DNA: TGTGCCAGTAGTAAGGGGGAAAGGGACTCACCCCTCCACTTT
D gene: TRBD1; V gene: TRBV10-3; J gene: TRBJ2-3; clone size: NA; CDR3 protein: CAIRTGDGTDTQYF; CDR3 DNA: TGTGCCATCAGGACAGGGGACGGCACAGATACGCAGTATTTT
D gene: NA; V gene: TRBV27; J gene: TRBJ1-4; clone size: NA; CDR3 protein: CASSRDGRGEEKLFF; CDR3 DNA: TGTGCCAGCAGTAGAGACGGGAGGGGGGAGGAAAAACTGTTTTTT
D gene: TRBD2; V gene: TRBV2; J gene: TRBJ2-7; clone size: NA; CDR3 protein: CASTPSGGAYEQYF; CDR3 DNA: TGTGCCAGCACCCCGTCCGGGGGGGCCTACGAGCAGTACTTC
D gene: NA; V gene: TRBV25-1; J gene: TRBJ2-7; clone size: NA; CDR3 protein: CASSYRVPYEQYF; CDR3 DNA: TGTGCCAGCAGCTACAGGGTCCCCTACGAGCAGTACTTC
D gene: NA; V gene: TRBV18; J gene: TRBJ2-1; clone size: NA; CDR3 protein: CASSPLASNEQFF; CDR3 DNA: TGTGCCAGCTCACCGCTAGCGTCTAATGAGCAGTTCTTC